Listed here is a single T cell receptor (beta chain). Its antigen is not identified. Some clones are missing from TCRdb's copy, which holds only in-frame ones; the method was immunoSEQ multiplex PCR. The table records about 150,000 clones, 86% of them present only once. This sample was included in a study of cytomegalovirus exposure and HLA in healthy donors. Study-wide results and limits: 164 TCR beta chains were listed as cytomegalovirus-associated. One later analysis, an examination of the 120 validation repertoires, found that first-cohort TCR clusters tended to co-occur in them.

Sequenced sample: PBMCs. The source of this sequence is a man aged 18-30 years in good health and CMV-seropositive.

Here the CDR3 reads CSVGGGRPQHF. In nucleotides, the CDR3 is TGCAGTGTTGGGGGGGGGCGGCCCCAGCATTTT. The gene calls are TRBV20-1 and TRBJ1-5, with a weak D call TRBD1 (6 bases). The CDR3 loop spans 11 amino acids. Germline V CDR1 and CDR2: DFQATT, SNEGSKA (reference sequence). The V end was cut by 7 bases, the J end by 9 bases, with 13 bases between.